The 28 T cell receptor beta chains presented below share a single source sample, sequenced in a study of blood T cell dynamics during melanoma immunotherapy. Time point meaning: pre-treatment baseline. The table came from immunoSEQ multiplex PCR; TCRdb's copy has only in-frame clones and leaves some out. The sample lists around 13,000 clones; 70% to 90% were seen once. The starting material was blood, obtained from a patient treated with checkpoint blockade. Every receptor here comes from a human donor with melanoma.

This chain joins TRBV13 and TRBJ1-6; no clear D gene. Trimming shortened V by 6 bases and J by 10 bases, and 16 bases separated the two germline ends. Per germline, CDR1 PRHDT and CDR2 FYEKMQ (reference sequence). The CDR3 runs 14 residues. The CDR3 loop is CASRFALGNSPLHF. CDR3 nucleotides: TGTGCCAGCAGGTTCGCATTAGGGAACTCACCCCTCCACTTT.

The chain is built from TRBV21-1 and TRBJ2-7; TRBD1 is the table's D call and was not checked against the DNA. TRBV21-1 is classified as a pseudogene. This CDR3 region has 16 residues. DNA for the CDR3: TGTGCCAGCAGCAAAGAATGGAACCGGGACAGATACGAGCAGTACTTC. This gives the protein CASSKEWNRDRYEQYF.

The V gene is TRBV10-3, the J gene TRBJ1-5; D might be TRBD1 (6 bases). Germline V CDR1 and CDR2: ENHRY, SYGVKD. The CDR3 runs 13 residues. With 6 bases removed from V and 5 bases from J, the gap between germline ends came to 11 bases. In nucleotides, the CDR3 is TGTGCCATCAGAGCAGGGGAAGATCAGCCCCAGCATTTT. It translates to CAIRAGEDQPQHF.

The chain recombines TRBV6-1 with TRBJ2-3; D ambiguous. Trimming pared 6 bases from V and 3 bases from J, leaving 10 bases between. Per germline, CDR1 MNHNS and CDR2 SASEGT. The CDR3 covers 13 residues. CDR3 amino acids: CASSYLGTDTQYF. In DNA, the CDR3 is TGTGCCAGCAGCTACCTTGGTACAGATACGCAGTATTTT.

This chain links TRBV30 with TRBJ2-1, with D unclear. This CDR3 contains 11 residues. The germline gives CDR1 GTSNPN, CDR2 SVGIG (reference sequence). Trimming shortened V by 2 bases and J by 10 bases, and 9 bases separated the two germline ends. The CDR3, as DNA: TGTGCCTGGAGTAAGACGCCGGAGCAGTTCTTC. Translation gives CAWSKTPEQFF.

Note on this clone: The junction departs from germline at one end; a sequencing error may be responsible. The chain carries TRBV20-1 and TRBJ2-1, with D perhaps TRBD1 (5 bases). The germline V gene encodes CDR1 DFQATT and CDR2 SNEGSKA (reference sequence). This CDR3 region has 11 residues. The CDR3 DNA reads as TGCAGTGCTAGAGAGGGGCCCCATGTGATCTTC. Translated, it gives CSAREGPHVIF.

The V gene is TRBV30, the J gene TRBJ1-5; D is perhaps TRBD1 (5 bases). This CDR3 is 15 amino acids long. In germline, CDR1 is GTSNPN, CDR2 SVGIG (reference sequence). V lost 1 base and J lost 2, with 12 bases in between. The CDR3 DNA reads as TGTGCCTGGAGTGAGGGGTTGGTAGGCAATCAGCCCCAGCATTTT. Encoded protein: CAWSEGLVGNQPQHF.

CDR3 residues: CAWIAWGTGGTDTQYF. The CDR3 bases are TGTGCCTGGATTGCCTGGGGGACAGGGGGCACAGATACGCAGTATTTT. The gene calls are TRBV30 and TRBJ2-3; 10 nucleotides line up with TRBD1. Germline V CDR1 and CDR2: GTSNPN, SVGIG (reference sequence). This CDR3 comprises 16 residues. With V trimmed by 4 bases and J by 1 base, 8 bases remained unmatched.

The sample holds a few counts of this clone. The chain is built from TRBV5-1 and TRBJ2-7, with D hard to call. The length of the CDR3 is 13 residues. Between the trimmed V and J ends, which lost 2 bases and 4 bases, there was a span of 10 bases. In germline, CDR1 is SGHRS, CDR2 YFSETQ. The DNA for the CDR3 is TGCGCCAGCAGCTTAGTGGACGGGTACGAGCAGTACTTC. Translation: CASSLVDGYEQYF. The whole variable domain, filled in from reference TRBV5-1 and TRBJ2-7, reads KAGVTQTPRYLIKTRGQQVTLSCSPISGHRSVSWYQQTPGQGLQFLFEYFSETQRNKGNFPGRFSGRQFSNSRSEMNVSTLELGDSALYLCASSLVDGYEQYFGPGTRLTVT.

The rearrangement uses TRBV15 and TRBJ2-7; 9 positions agree with TRBD1. Per germline, CDR1 LNHNV and CDR2 YYDKDF (reference sequence). This CDR3 is built from 14 residues. V lost 5 bases to trimming and J lost 6 bases; unmatched junction nucleotides: 8. The CDR3 loop reads CATSRGTGYSEQYF. The CDR3 nucleotides read TGTGCCACCAGCCGGGGGACAGGGTATTCCGAGCAGTACTTC.

This chain uses TRBV10-1 with TRBJ1-3, with D possibly matching TRBD1 (5 bases). There are 15 residues in the CDR3. Germline CDR1 reads WNHNN; CDR2 reads SYGVQD (reference sequence). Trimming pared 4 bases from V and 0 bases from J, leaving 10 bases between. CDR3 coding DNA: TGCGCCAGCAGTGCTCAGGGAATCTCTGGAAACACCATATATTTT. Its translation is CASSAQGISGNTIYF.

V and J are TRBV27 and TRBJ2-5; 7 nucleotides line up with TRBD1. The junction had 5 bases not matched to a gene; V was cut back by 8 bases and J by 2 bases. Looked up from germline, CDR1 is MNHEY and CDR2 is SMNVEV (reference sequence). This CDR3 comprises 13 residues. This CDR3 reads CASARGQQETQYF. As DNA, the CDR3 is TGTGCCAGCGCTAGGGGGCAGCAAGAGACCCAGTACTTC.

This clone was observed once. The J gene is TRBJ1-4, the V gene TRBV5-6; 7 nucleotides line up with TRBD1. Germline V CDR1 and CDR2: SGHDT, YYEEEE. CDR3 length equals 15 residues. J was trimmed by 5 bases and V by 3 bases; bases with no gene match: 7. CDR3 DNA sequence: TGTGCCAGCAGCTACCGGACAGGCCTAAATGAAAAACTGTTTTTT. This translates into CASSYRTGLNEKLFF.

The chain couples TRBV27 to TRBJ2-3, with unresolved D. V lost 0 bases, J lost 0 bases, and 10 bases lay in between. Germline values: CDR1 MNHEY, CDR2 SMNVEV (reference sequence). This CDR3 spans 16 amino acids. This chain's CDR3 is CASSLSTPRSTDTQYF. In DNA form, the CDR3 reads TGTGCCAGCAGTTTATCGACTCCGAGAAGCACAGATACGCAGTATTTT.

The CDR3 DNA reads TGTGCCACCCGGGCCGGGAATCAGCCCCAGCATTTT. Protein product: CATRAGNQPQHF. The V and J genes are TRBV10-3 and TRBJ1-5; D not resolved. Trimming removed 10 bases from V and 4 bases from J, with 11 bases in between. The CDR3 is 12 residues long. CDR1 ENHRY and CDR2 SYGVKD come from the germline V gene.

The chain recombines TRBV6-6 with TRBJ2-3; 9 bases agree with TRBD2. The V gene end was trimmed by 5 bases and the J gene end by 0 bases; junction bases not matched to a gene: 0. Germline CDR1 MNHNY, CDR2 SVGAGI (reference sequence). The CDR3 runs to 14 residues. CDR3: CASSLAGSTDTQYF. The CDR3 DNA is TGTGCCAGCAGTCTAGCGGGGAGCACAGATACGCAGTATTTT.

The chain recombines TRBV2 with TRBJ2-5; 10 nucleotides align to TRBD2. Germline CDR1 is SNHLY and CDR2 is FYNNEI. CDR3 size: 14 residues. J lost 4 bases, V lost 6 bases, and 5 bases had no gene match. The CDR3 DNA sequence: TGTGCCAGCAGCTCACTAGCGGGGTCAGAGACCCAGTACTTC. Protein product: CASSSLAGSETQYF.

The chain couples TRBV9 to TRBJ2-7; D might be TRBD1 (5 bases). The CDR3 loop spans 14 amino acids. Trimming took 0 bases from V and 0 from J, leaving 7 bases between them. CDR1 and CDR2 (germline): SGDLS, YYNGEE. CDR3 sequence (DNA): TGTGCCAGCAGCGTAGAAGGGGTCTCCTACGAGCAGTACTTC. It translates to CASSVEGVSYEQYF.

The chain combines TRBV7-6 with TRBJ2-5; 8 bases are a match to TRBD2. Germline loops: CDR1 SGHVS, CDR2 FNYEAQ. Germline trimming cut 2 bases from V and 4 bases from J; bases unmatched to any gene: 3. CDR3 size: 14 residues. The CDR3 nucleotides are TGTGCCAGCAGCTTAACGGGGGGGCGAGAGACCCAGTACTTC. This gives the protein CASSLTGGRETQYF.

The rearrangement joins TRBV29-1 to TRBJ2-7, with D possibly being TRBD2 (6 bases). Trimming pared 5 bases from V and 4 bases from J, leaving 18 bases between. The germline CDR1 and CDR2 sequences are SQVTM and ANQGSEA. The CDR3 contains 14 residues. CDR3 sequence reads: CSVTGTQGRYEQYF. The DNA for the CDR3 is TGCAGCGTTACCGGGACTCAGGGTCGGTACGAGCAGTACTTC.

The gene calls are TRBV7-9 and TRBJ2-3; D remains ambiguous. The germline CDR1 and CDR2 sequences are SEHNR and FQNEAQ (reference sequence). Trimming left V 5 bases short and J 2 bases short, with 14 bases between. There are 15 residues in the CDR3. CDR3 sequence reads: CASSPQSGVTDTQYF. Written as DNA, the CDR3 is TGTGCCAGCAGCCCCCAAAGTGGGGTCACAGATACGCAGTATTTT.

This clone was recorded a few times. CDR3 loop: CASSDIFHRGPQYF. For the CDR3, the DNA is TGTGCCAGCAGCGACATATTTCACAGGGGACCGCAGTATTTT. This chain links TRBV5-5 with TRBJ2-3; 7 bases match TRBD1. The CDR3 extends over 14 amino acids. V shed 4 bases and J 10 bases; nucleotides not matched to a gene: 12. Germline V lookup: CDR1 SGHKS, CDR2 YYEKEE (reference sequence).

This chain's CDR3 is CASNPAGTNNEQFF. The CDR3 region has the DNA TGTGCCAGCAACCCAGCCGGGACAAACAATGAGCAGTTCTTC. The gene calls are TRBV6-5 and TRBJ2-1; tentative D call: TRBD1 (6 bases). CDR1 and CDR2 (germline): MNHEY, SVGAGI. Trimming took off 7 bases at V and 5 bases at J, with 15 bases between the two ends. This CDR3 comprises 14 residues.

The chain links TRBV2 to TRBJ1-1; no reliable D call. Germline V lookup: CDR1 SNHLY, CDR2 FYNNEI. The ends were cut back, 2 bases at V and 10 bases at J, with 5 bases in the middle. CDR3 length equals 10 residues. This chain's CDR3 is CASSELLAFF. CDR3 bases: TGTGCCAGCAGTGAACTGCTAGCTTTCTTT.

V and J are TRBV11-2 and TRBJ1-4, with TRBD1 matching 9 bases. With 6 bases clipped from V and 6 bases from J, the junction kept 8 bases outside the gene matches. The germline V gene encodes CDR1 SGHAT and CDR2 FQNNGV. The CDR3 is 15 amino acids. The CDR3 loop reads CASSLMTGGHEKLFF. For the CDR3, the DNA is TGTGCCAGCAGTCTGATGACAGGGGGACATGAAAAACTGTTTTTT.

Only one count was recorded for this clone. This rearrangement joins TRBV15 to TRBJ2-4, with D uncertain. The CDR3 has 13 amino acids. CDR1 is LNHNV, CDR2 YYDKDF, per germline (reference sequence). The V end lost 2 bases, the J end lost 8 bases, and 10 bases lay between the germline ends. The CDR3 DNA follows: TGTGCCACCAGCAGATTTTTTGGGGACATTCAGTACTTC. It codes for CATSRFFGDIQYF.

V usage is TRBV2 and J usage is TRBJ1-5, with D unresolved. V dropped 1 base and J dropped 2 bases, with 9 bases sitting between them. Germline CDR1 and CDR2: SNHLY and FYNNEI. CDR3 length: 15 residues. In DNA, the CDR3 is TGTGCCAGCAGTGAAGTGGGTAAGGGCAATCAGCCCCAGCATTTT. Translation gives CASSEVGKGNQPQHF.

The J gene is TRBJ2-1, the V gene TRBV7-6, with TRBD2 identical over 10 bases. Unmatched junction bases numbered 5, after V lost 5 bases and J lost 4 bases. The CDR3 runs to 15 residues. Germline V gene data show CDR1 as SGHVS and CDR2 as FNYEAQ. The CDR3: CASSTRTSGYNEQFF. The CDR3 bases are TGTGCCAGCAGCACGAGGACTAGCGGATACAATGAGCAGTTCTTC.